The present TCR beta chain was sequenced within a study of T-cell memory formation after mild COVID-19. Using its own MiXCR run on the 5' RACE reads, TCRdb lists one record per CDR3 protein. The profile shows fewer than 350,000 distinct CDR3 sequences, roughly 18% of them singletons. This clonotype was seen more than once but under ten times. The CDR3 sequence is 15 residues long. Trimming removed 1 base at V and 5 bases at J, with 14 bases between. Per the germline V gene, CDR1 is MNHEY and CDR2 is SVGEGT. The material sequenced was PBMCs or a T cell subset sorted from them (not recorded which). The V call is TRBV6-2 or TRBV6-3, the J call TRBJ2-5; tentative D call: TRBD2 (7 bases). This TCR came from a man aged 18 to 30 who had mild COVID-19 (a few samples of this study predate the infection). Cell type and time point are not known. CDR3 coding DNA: TGTGCCAGCAGTTACTTGGGGGGGCCTAGGGAGACCCAGTACTTC. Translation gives CASSYLGGPRETQYF.